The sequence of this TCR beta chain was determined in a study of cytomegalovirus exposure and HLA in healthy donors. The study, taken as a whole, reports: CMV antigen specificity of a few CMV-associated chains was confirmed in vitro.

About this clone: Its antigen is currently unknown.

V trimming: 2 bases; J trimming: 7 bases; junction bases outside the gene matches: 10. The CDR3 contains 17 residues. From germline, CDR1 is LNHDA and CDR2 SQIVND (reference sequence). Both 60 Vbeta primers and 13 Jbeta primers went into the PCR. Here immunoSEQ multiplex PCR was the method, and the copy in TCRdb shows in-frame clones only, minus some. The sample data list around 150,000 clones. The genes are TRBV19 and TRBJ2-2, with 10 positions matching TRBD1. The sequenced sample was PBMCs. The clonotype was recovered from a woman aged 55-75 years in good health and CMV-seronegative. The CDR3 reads CASSISPGQGKGGELFF. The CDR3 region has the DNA TGTGCCAGTAGTATATCGCCGGGACAGGGGAAGGGCGGGGAGCTGTTTTTT.